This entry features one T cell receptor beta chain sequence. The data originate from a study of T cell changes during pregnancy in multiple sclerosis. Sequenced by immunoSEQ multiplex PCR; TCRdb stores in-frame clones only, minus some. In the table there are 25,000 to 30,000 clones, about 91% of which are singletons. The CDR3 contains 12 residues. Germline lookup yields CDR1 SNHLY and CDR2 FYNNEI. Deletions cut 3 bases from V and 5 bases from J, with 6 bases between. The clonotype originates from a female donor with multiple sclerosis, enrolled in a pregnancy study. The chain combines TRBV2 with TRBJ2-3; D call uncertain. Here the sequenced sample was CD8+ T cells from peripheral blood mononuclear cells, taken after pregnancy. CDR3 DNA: TGTGCCAGCAGTGACCCCCTAGATACGCAGTATTTT. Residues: CASSDPLDTQYF.